This entry is about one TCR beta chain. V was shortened by 4 bases and J by 4 bases, with 7 bases between the two germline ends. There are 11 residues in the CDR3. Germline V CDR1 and CDR2: SQVTM, ANQGSEA. This entry is derived from a study of T cells in Graves' hyperthyroidism and ophthalmopathy. TCR beta CDR3 sequences were amplified from RNA transcripts. Researchers ran a first-round RT-PCR on the TCR CDR3 using the HTBI primer set. TCRdb reprocessed the multiplex PCR reads with MiXCR, giving one entry per CDR3 protein. The table shows 45,000 to 55,000 distinct CDR3 sequences, with approximately 53% occurring only once.

Input material: peripheral blood or thyroid tissue (not recorded which). The sequence was collected from a man between 18 and 29 years old with Graves' hyperthyroidism. The rearrangement joins TRBV29-1 to TRBJ1-1; D remains unclear. CDR3 bases: TGCAGCGTTGCACACTTCACTGAAGCTTTCTTT. It specifies CSVAHFTEAFF.